These T cell receptor beta chains were read from a single sample in a study of blood T cell repertoires in COVID-19. Assay: immunoSEQ multiplex PCR; the TCRdb copy retains only in-frame clones and omits some. The sample yields some 330,000 clones, approximately 89% seen once. Sequencing input: PBMCs or T cells enriched from blood (not recorded which). Receptors originate from a man aged 40-49 years in a cohort exposed to, infected with or recovered from COVID-19 (not recorded which). CDR3s include the opening cysteine and the closing phenylalanine or tryptophan. The D gene is left open where the match is weak. Only some rows state a clone size, as once, few, many or a class for expanded clones.

clone size: .
D gene: .
J gene: TRBJ1-3
V gene: TRBV4-1
CDR3 DNA: TGCGCCAGCAGCCCAATACAGGGTGGTGGAAACACCATATATTTT
CDR3 protein: CASSPIQGGGNTIYF

clone size: .
D gene: .
J gene: TRBJ1-4
V gene: TRBV4-1
CDR3 DNA: TGCGCCAGCAGCCGTCCGACCGACTTTAGTGAAAAACTGTTTTTT
CDR3 protein: CASSRPTDFSEKLFF

clone size: .
D gene: TRBD1
J gene: TRBJ2-7
V gene: TRBV28
CDR3 DNA: TGTGCCAGCATCTCCCCAGGGGGCTACGAGCAGTACTTC
CDR3 protein: CASISPGGYEQYF

clone size: once
D gene: .
J gene: TRBJ1-5
V gene: TRBV5-8
CDR3 DNA: TGTGCCAGCAGCTTGGGACAGTATAGCAATCAGCCCCAGCATTTT
CDR3 protein: CASSLGQYSNQPQHF

clone size: .
D gene: TRBD1
J gene: TRBJ2-7
V gene: TRBV28
CDR3 DNA: TGTGCCAGCGGGACAGGGGGCGCAGGTTACGAGCAGTACTTC
CDR3 protein: CASGTGGAGYEQYF

clone size: .
D gene: TRBD1
J gene: TRBJ1-5
V gene: TRBV30
CDR3 DNA: TGTGCCTGGACGGAAGGACAGGGATTTCAGCCCCAGCATTTT
CDR3 protein: CAWTEGQGFQPQHF

clone size: .
D gene: .
J gene: TRBJ1-4
V gene: TRBV24-1
CDR3 DNA: TGTGCCACCAGTGACCAGGGTGAAAAACTGTTTTTT
CDR3 protein: CATSDQGEKLFF

clone size: .
D gene: TRBD1
J gene: TRBJ1-1
V gene: TRBV28
CDR3 DNA: TGTGCCAGCAGCTCGGGACAGGGGACCACTGAAGCTTTCTTT
CDR3 protein: CASSSGQGTTEAFF

clone size: .
D gene: TRBD1
J gene: TRBJ2-2
V gene: TRBV7-3
CDR3 DNA: TGTGCCAGCAGCCCGACAGGGGGGAACACCGGGGAGCTGTTTTTT
CDR3 protein: CASSPTGGNTGELFF

clone size: .
D gene: TRBD1
J gene: TRBJ2-7
V gene: TRBV24-1
CDR3 DNA: TGTGCCACCACCCTCGGACAGGGCGGACACGAGCAGTACTTC
CDR3 protein: CATTLGQGGHEQYF

clone size: few
D gene: .
J gene: TRBJ1-2
V gene: TRBV7-9
CDR3 DNA: TGTGCCAGCAGCCCCGACAGATATGGCTACACCTTC
CDR3 protein: CASSPDRYGYTF

clone size: .
D gene: .
J gene: TRBJ1-6
V gene: TRBV4-1
CDR3 DNA: TGCGCCAGCAGCGAGGGGGACAACCGTAATTCACCCCTCCACTTT
CDR3 protein: CASSEGDNRNSPLHF

clone size: .
D gene: TRBD2
J gene: TRBJ2-2
V gene: TRBV5-4
CDR3 DNA: TGTGCCAGCAGCAGAGCGGGAGGGCCCACCGGGGAGCTGTTTTTT
CDR3 protein: CASSRAGGPTGELFF

clone size: .
D gene: .
J gene: TRBJ1-2
V gene: TRBV7-9
CDR3 DNA: TGTGCCAGCAGCTTACAGGAAAACTATGGCTACACCTTC
CDR3 protein: CASSLQENYGYTF

clone size: .
D gene: .
J gene: TRBJ1-6
V gene: TRBV25-1
CDR3 DNA: TGTGCCAGCACCCAAACGGGAGTTGGGGGTAATTCACCCCTCCACTTT
CDR3 protein: CASTQTGVGGNSPLHF

clone size: .
D gene: .
J gene: TRBJ2-5
V gene: TRBV29-1
CDR3 DNA: TGCAGCGTTGAAGGACTCCAAGAGACCCAGTACTTC
CDR3 protein: CSVEGLQETQYF

clone size: .
D gene: .
J gene: TRBJ2-3
V gene: TRBV20-1
CDR3 DNA: TGCAGTGCTAGTTCACTAGAGCCGTCGGATACGCAGTATTTT
CDR3 protein: CSASSLEPSDTQYF

clone size: .
D gene: TRBD1
J gene: TRBJ1-5
V gene: TRBV19
CDR3 DNA: TGTGCCAGTAGCCCGACAGGGGGAAATCAGCCCCAGCATTTT
CDR3 protein: CASSPTGGNQPQHF

clone size: .
D gene: TRBD1
J gene: TRBJ2-7
V gene: TRBV11-3
CDR3 DNA: TGTGCCAGCAGCTTCCAGACAGGGAGCGAGCAGTACTTC
CDR3 protein: CASSFQTGSEQYF

clone size: .
D gene: .
J gene: TRBJ1-4
V gene: TRBV3-1/TRBV3-2
CDR3 DNA: TGTGCCAGCAGCCAAGTGGCAGGGGATGAAAAACTGTTTTTT
CDR3 protein: CASSQVAGDEKLFF

clone size: .
D gene: TRBD2
J gene: TRBJ2-3
V gene: TRBV27
CDR3 DNA: TGTGCCAGCAGTTTTGCGGGAGATCCAGATACGCAGTATTTT
CDR3 protein: CASSFAGDPDTQYF

clone size: .
D gene: TRBD1
J gene: TRBJ1-2
V gene: TRBV5-1
CDR3 DNA: TGCGCCAGCAGCTTGGATCCAGGGGGCATTTATGGCTACACCTTC
CDR3 protein: CASSLDPGGIYGYTF

clone size: .
D gene: TRBD2
J gene: TRBJ2-1
V gene: TRBV15
CDR3 DNA: TGTGCCACCAGCAGAACCACTAGCGGAACTTACAATGAGCAGTTCTTC
CDR3 protein: CATSRTTSGTYNEQFF

clone size: .
D gene: TRBD2
J gene: TRBJ2-3
V gene: TRBV7-6
CDR3 DNA: TGTGCCAGCAGCTTAGTTACGGGACTAGCGGGAGGGCCTTCGCAGTATTTT
CDR3 protein: CASSLVTGLAGGPSQYF

clone size: .
D gene: TRBD1
J gene: TRBJ1-2
V gene: TRBV5-5
CDR3 DNA: TGTGCCAGCAGCGAACAGGGGGCACGTGGCTACACCTTC
CDR3 protein: CASSEQGARGYTF